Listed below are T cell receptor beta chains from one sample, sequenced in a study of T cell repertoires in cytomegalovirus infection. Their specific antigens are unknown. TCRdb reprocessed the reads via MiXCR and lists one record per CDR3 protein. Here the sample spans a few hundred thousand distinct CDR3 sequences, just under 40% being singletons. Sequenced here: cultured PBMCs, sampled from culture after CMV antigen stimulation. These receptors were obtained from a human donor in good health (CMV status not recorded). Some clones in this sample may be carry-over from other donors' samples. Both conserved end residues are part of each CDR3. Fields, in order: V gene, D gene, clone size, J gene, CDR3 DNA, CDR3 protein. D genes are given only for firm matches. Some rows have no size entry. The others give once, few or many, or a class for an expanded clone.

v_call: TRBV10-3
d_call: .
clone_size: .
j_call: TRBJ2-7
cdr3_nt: TGTGCCATCAGTGGGGGGTCCAACGAGCAGTACTTC
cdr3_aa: CAISGGSNEQYF

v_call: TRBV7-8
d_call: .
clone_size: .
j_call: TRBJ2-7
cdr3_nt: TGTGCCAGCAGCCGCCGGGGAATGGGGATTTACGAGCAGTACTTC
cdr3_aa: CASSRRGMGIYEQYF

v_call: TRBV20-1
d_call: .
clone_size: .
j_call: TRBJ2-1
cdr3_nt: TGCAGTGTCCAGACTGTGGGGGAGCAGTTCTTC
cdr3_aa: CSVQTVGEQFF

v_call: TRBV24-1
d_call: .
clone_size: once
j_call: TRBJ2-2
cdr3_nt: TGTGCCACCAGTGATCTCCGGAACACCGGGGAGCTGTTTTTT
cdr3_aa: CATSDLRNTGELFF

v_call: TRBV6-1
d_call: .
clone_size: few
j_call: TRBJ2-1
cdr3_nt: TGTGCCAGCAGTGAGGCCCAGCAGTTCTTC
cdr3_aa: CASSEAQQFF

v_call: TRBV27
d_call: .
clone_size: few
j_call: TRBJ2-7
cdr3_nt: TGTGCCAGCAGTAGGCCGGGGGCCCCTTACGAGCAGTACTTC
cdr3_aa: CASSRPGAPYEQYF

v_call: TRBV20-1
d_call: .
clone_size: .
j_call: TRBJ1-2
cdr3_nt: TGCAGTGCTAGTTCGGGTGTTCGGTACTATGGCTACACCTTC
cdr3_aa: CSASSGVRYYGYTF

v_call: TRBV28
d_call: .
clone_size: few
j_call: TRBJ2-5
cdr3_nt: TGTGCCAGCAGTTTATATACAGCGTACCAAGAGACCCAGTACTTC
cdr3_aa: CASSLYTAYQETQYF

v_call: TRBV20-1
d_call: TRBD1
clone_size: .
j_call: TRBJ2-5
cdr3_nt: TGCAGTGCTAGATCCCGAATCTGGACAGGAGCAAGTACGACCCAAGAGACCCAGTACTTC
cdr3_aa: CSARSRIWTGASTTQETQYF

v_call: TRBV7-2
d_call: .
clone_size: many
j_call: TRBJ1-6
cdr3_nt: TGTGCCACCAACAAGGGGTATAATTCACCCCTCCACTTT
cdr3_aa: CATNKGYNSPLHF

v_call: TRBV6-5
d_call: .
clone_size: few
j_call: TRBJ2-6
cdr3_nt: TGTGCCAGCAGTTACTCGCACCCGGGGACAATCCACCGGGGTGGGGCCAACGTCCTGACTTTC
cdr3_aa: CASSYSHPGTIHRGGANVLTF

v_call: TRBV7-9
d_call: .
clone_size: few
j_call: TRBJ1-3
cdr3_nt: TGTGCCAGCAGCCTCGATAACTCTGGAAACACCATATATTTT
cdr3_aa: CASSLDNSGNTIYF

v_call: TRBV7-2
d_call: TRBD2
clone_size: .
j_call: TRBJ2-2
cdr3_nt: TGTGCCAGCAGCTTAGCGGCCGGGGGGGGGTTCACCGGGGAGCTGTTTTTT
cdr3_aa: CASSLAAGGGFTGELFF

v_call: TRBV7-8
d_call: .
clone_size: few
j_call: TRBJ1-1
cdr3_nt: TGTGCCAGCAGCCGCACTCGGGAATCTGAAGCTTTCTTT
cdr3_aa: CASSRTRESEAFF

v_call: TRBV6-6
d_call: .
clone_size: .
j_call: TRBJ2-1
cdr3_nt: TGTGCCAGCAGTTACCCGCCGGATACTGGGAACAATGAGCAGTTCTTC
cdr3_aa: CASSYPPDTGNNEQFF

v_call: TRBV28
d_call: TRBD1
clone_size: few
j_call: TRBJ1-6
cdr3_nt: TGTGCCAGCACCCGACAGGGAGGGGTGAGGTCCCTCCACTTT
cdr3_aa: CASTRQGGVRSLHF

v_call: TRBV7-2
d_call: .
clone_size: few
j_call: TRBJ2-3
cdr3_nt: TGTGCCAGCAGCTTAATCGGCGGAGGGGGGGATACGCAGTATTTT
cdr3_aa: CASSLIGGGGDTQYF

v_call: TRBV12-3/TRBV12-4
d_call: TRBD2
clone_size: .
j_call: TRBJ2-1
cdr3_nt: TGTGCCAGCAGTTTGGCCCGACTAGCGGGGGGGATCAATGAGCAGTTCTTC
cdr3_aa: CASSLARLAGGINEQFF

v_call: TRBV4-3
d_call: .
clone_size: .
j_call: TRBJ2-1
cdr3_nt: TGCGCCAGCAGCCAAGGAGGTAGTAGCGGCTCCTACAATGAGCAGTTCTTC
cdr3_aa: CASSQGGSSGSYNEQFF

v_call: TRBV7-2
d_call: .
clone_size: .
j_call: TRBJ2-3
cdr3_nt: TGTGCCAGCAGCTGGGGAGGTCCTAGGGATACGCAGTATTTT
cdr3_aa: CASSWGGPRDTQYF

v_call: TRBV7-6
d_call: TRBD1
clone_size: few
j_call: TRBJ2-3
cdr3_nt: TGTGCCAGCAGCTTCGGGACAGGGCGGGATACGCAGTATTTT
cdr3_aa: CASSFGTGRDTQYF

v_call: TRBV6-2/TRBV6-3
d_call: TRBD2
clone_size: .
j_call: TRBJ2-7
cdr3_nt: TGTGCCAGCAGTTACTCTGGGCGGGAGACTTTGAACGAGCAGTACTTC
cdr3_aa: CASSYSGRETLNEQYF

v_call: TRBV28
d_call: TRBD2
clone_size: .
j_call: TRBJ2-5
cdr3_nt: TGTGCCAGCAGTTCTCCTCTAGCGGGGGGCGGTGAGACCCAGTACTTC
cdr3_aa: CASSSPLAGGGETQYF

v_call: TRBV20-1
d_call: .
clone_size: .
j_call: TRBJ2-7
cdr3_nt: TGCAGTGCTAGAGTGAGGGACCCTTTATCCTACGAGCAGTACTTC
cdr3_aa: CSARVRDPLSYEQYF

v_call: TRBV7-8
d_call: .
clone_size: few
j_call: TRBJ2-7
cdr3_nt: TGTGCCAGCAGCTTACCCGGGAGTCCCAACGAGCAGTACTTC
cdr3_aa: CASSLPGSPNEQYF

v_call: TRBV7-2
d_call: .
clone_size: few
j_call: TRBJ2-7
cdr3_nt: TGTGCCAGCAGTCGCGGGGTCTCCTACGAGCAGTACTTC
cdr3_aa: CASSRGVSYEQYF

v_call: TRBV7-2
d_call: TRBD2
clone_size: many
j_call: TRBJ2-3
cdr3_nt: TGTGCCAGCAGCCGCTCGGGACTAGTAGCAGATACGCAGTATTTT
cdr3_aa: CASSRSGLVADTQYF

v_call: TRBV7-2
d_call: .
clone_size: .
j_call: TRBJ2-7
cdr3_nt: TGTGCCAGCAGCCCTACTAGACAGGAGACCTACGAGCAGTACTTC
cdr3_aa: CASSPTRQETYEQYF

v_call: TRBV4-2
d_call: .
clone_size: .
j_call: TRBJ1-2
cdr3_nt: TGTGCCAGCAGCCAAGATATCGGGGGGGGCTATGGCTACACCTTC
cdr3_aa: CASSQDIGGGYGYTF

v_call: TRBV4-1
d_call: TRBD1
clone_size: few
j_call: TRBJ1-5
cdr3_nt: TGCGCCAGCAGCAAGGGTACAGGGGGCGTTTTGGGCAATCAGCCCCAGCATTTT
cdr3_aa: CASSKGTGGVLGNQPQHF

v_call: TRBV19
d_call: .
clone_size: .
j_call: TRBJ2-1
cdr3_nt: TGTGCCAGTAGTACCCCTAGTAATCGTGGCGGGAACTACAATGAGCAGTTCTTC
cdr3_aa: CASSTPSNRGGNYNEQFF

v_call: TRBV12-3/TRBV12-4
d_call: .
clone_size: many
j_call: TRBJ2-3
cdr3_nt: TGTGCCAGCAGGAGCACAGATACGCAGTATTTT
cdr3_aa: CASRSTDTQYF

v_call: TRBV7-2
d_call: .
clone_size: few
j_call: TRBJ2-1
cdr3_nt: TGTGCCAGCAGCTTAGACCACGTAGCGGCACTCACAAATGAGCAGTTCTTC
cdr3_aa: CASSLDHVAALTNEQFF

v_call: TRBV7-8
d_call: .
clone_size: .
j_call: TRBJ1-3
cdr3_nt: TGTGCCAGCACCACTTTGGGGGTGTTAGGAAACACCATATATTTT
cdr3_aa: CASTTLGVLGNTIYF

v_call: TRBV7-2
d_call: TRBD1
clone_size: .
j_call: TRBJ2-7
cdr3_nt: TGTGCCAGCAGCACCACCCCGGGACAGACCTCCTACGAGCAGTACTTC
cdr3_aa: CASSTTPGQTSYEQYF

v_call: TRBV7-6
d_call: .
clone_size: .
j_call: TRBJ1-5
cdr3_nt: TGTGCCAGCAGCCCCGGGGTGGACGCGCCCCAGCATTTT
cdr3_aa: CASSPGVDAPQHF

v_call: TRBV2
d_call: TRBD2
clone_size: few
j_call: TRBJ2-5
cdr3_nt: TGTGCCAGCGACGGGGGGGCCCAGTACTTC
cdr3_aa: CASDGGAQYF

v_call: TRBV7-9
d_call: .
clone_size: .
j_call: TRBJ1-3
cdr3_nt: TGTGCCAGCAGCTTAGTATCGGCAGGAGCTGGAAACACCATATATTTT
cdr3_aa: CASSLVSAGAGNTIYF

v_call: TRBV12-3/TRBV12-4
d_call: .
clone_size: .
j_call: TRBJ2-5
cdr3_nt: TGTGCCAGCAGCTATAAGCCAGGGTCGTTAGAGACCCAGTACTTC
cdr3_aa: CASSYKPGSLETQYF

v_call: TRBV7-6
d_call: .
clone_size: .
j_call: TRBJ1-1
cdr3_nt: TGTGCCAGCAGCCAACCCGGCCGGACTGAAGCTTTCTTT
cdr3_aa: CASSQPGRTEAFF

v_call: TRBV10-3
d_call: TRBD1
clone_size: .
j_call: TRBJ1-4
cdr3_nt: TGTGCCATCAGTCCACAGGGGAGGGATGAAAAACTGTTTTTT
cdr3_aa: CAISPQGRDEKLFF

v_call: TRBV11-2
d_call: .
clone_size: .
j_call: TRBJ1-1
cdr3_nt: TGTGCCAGCAGTACTAGGAGTTCCAACACTGAAGCTTTCTTT
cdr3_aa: CASSTRSSNTEAFF

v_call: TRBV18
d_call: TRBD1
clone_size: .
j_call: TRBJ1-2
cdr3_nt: TGTGCCAGCTCACCCGGGACAGCTATTGGCTACACCTTC
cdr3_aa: CASSPGTAIGYTF

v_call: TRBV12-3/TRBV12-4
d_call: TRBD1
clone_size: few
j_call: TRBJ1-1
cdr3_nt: TGTGCCAGCACCCGAATGGACAGGCACACTGAAGCTTTCTTT
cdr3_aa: CASTRMDRHTEAFF

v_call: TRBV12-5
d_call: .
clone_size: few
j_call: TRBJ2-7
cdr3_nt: TGTGCTAGTGGTTTGGCTTCTACCGGGGTATCCTACGAGCAGTACTTC
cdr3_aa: CASGLASTGVSYEQYF

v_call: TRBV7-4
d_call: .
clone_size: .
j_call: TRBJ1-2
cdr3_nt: TGTGCCAGCAACTTAAAGGCCGGCGGAGCCGAGGGAGGTAACTATGGCTACACCTTC
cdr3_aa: CASNLKAGGAEGGNYGYTF

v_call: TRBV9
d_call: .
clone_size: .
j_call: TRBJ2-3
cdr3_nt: TGTGCCAGCAGCCCCCTCCGGGGGAGGGATACGCAGTATTTT
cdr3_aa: CASSPLRGRDTQYF

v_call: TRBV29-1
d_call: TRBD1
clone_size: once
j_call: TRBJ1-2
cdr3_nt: TGCAGCGTTGGGGGGGCGGGACAGCGAAACCCAGGAAGCTATGGCTACACCTTC
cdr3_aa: CSVGGAGQRNPGSYGYTF

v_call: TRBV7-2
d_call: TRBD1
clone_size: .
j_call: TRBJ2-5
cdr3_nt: TGTGCCAGCACCCCAGACAGGGGTCAGACCCAGTACTTC
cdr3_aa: CASTPDRGQTQYF

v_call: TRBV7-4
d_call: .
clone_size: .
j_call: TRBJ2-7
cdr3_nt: TGTGCCAGCAGCTTAGGCCGGCAGGCCTCTGGGGAGCAGTACTTC
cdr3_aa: CASSLGRQASGEQYF

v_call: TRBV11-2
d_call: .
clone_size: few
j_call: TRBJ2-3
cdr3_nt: TGTGCCAGCAGTCCAGTGGGCAGACAGGAGCGCACAGATACGCAGTATTTT
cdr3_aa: CASSPVGRQERTDTQYF

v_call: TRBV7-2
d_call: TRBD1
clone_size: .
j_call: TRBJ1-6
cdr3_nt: TGTGCCAGCAGAAGTACAGGGGTGGATAATTCACCCCTCCACTTT
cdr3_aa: CASRSTGVDNSPLHF

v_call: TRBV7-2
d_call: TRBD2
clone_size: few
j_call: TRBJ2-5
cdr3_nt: TGTGCCAGCGGACTAGTCGGGCGAGTCGAGACCCAGTACTTC
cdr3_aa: CASGLVGRVETQYF